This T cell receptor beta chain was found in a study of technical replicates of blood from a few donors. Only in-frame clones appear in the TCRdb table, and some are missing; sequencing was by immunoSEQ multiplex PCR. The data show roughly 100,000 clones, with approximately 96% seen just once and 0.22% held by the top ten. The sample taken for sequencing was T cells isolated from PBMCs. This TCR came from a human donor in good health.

The CDR3 is CASSSSPDGELFF. In DNA, the CDR3 is TGTGCCAGCAGTTCTAGTCCGGACGGGGAGCTGTTTTTT. The rearrangement uses TRBV28 and TRBJ2-2; D gene uncertain. Germline V gene data show CDR1 as MDHEN and CDR2 as SYDVKM. Between the trimmed V and J ends, which lost 4 bases and 7 bases, there was a span of 10 bases. The CDR3 is 13 amino acids. The whole variable domain, remainder taken from reference TRBV28 and TRBJ2-2, is DVKVTQSSRYLVKRTGEKVFLECVQDMDHENMFWYRQDPGLGLRLIYFSYDVKMKEKGDIPEGYSVSREKKERFSLILESASTNQTSMYLCASSSSPDGELFFGEGSRLTVL.